This section outlines one T cell receptor (beta chain) sequence together with its context. Germline V CDR1 and CDR2: LGHNA, YSLEER. This CDR3 has 16 residues. The V gene lost 1 base and the J gene lost 1 base, with 14 bases spanning the gap. Data came from immunoSEQ multiplex PCR; TCRdb stores just in-frame clones and leaves some out. The table includes 150,000 to 200,000 clones, 86% detected once. The sample comes from a study of cytomegalovirus exposure and HLA in healthy donors. Material for sequencing was PBMCs. The TCR was taken from a man aged 25-45 years in good health and CMV-seropositive. The chain combines TRBV4-3 with TRBJ2-7; D uncertain. The CDR3 region is CASSQGILASSYEQYF. The DNA of the CDR3 is TGCGCCAGCAGCCAAGGAATTTTGGCTTCATCCTACGAGCAGTACTTC.